The 31 T cell receptor beta chains below all came from one sample that was sequenced in a study of OX40 agonist ivuxolimab in advanced cancers. Profiling relied on immunoSEQ multiplex PCR, and the TCRdb table lists in-frame clones only, not all of them. Of roughly 80,000 clones detected, just over 90% appear once; the ten largest clones hold roughly an eighth. The sequenced sample was CD4+ or CD8+ T cells sorted from blood, obtained in a trial of the OX40 agonist ivuxolimab. All receptors derive from an adult with an advanced solid tumor such as melanoma, head and neck, liver or kidney cancer.

The chain combines TRBV6-6 with TRBJ2-5; the D is unclear. V lost 2 bases, J lost 5 bases, and 12 bases lay in between. CDR1 and CDR2 (germline): MNHNY, SVGAGI (reference sequence). The CDR3 is 14 amino acids. The CDR3 sequence is CASSYPAGRETQYF. CDR3 DNA sequence: TGTGCCAGCAGTTACCCGGCCGGGCGGGAGACCCAGTACTTC.

The gene calls are TRBV27 and TRBJ1-2; maybe TRBD1 (6 bases). Trimming removed 4 bases at V and 5 bases at J, with 17 bases between. There are 15 residues in the CDR3. Germline V lookup: CDR1 MNHEY, CDR2 SMNVEV (reference sequence). The CDR3 protein is CASSSTGNPLYGYTF. The DNA for the CDR3 is TGTGCCAGCAGTTCCACAGGGAACCCCCTTTATGGCTACACCTTC.

Here the CDR3 DNA reads TGTGCCAGCAGCGCCACCCCCCGGCTAGCCGCCACCGGGGAGCTGTTTTTT. Protein sequence: CASSATPRLAATGELFF. The chain recombines TRBV9 with TRBJ2-2, with D perhaps matching TRBD2 (5 bases). Trimming took off 3 bases at V and 4 bases at J, with 19 bases between the two ends. The germline CDR1 and CDR2 sequences are SGDLS and YYNGEE. The CDR3 is 17 amino acids.

This clone was counted between two and nine times. This sequence joins TRBV11-2 and TRBJ2-7; 10 bases fit TRBD1. This CDR3 has 14 residues. With 5 bases clipped from V and 3 bases from J, the junction kept 4 bases outside the gene matches. CDR1 and CDR2 from the germline V gene are SGHAT and FQNNGV. The CDR3 is CASSPTGGGYEQYF. CDR3 nucleotides: TGTGCCAGCAGCCCGACAGGGGGCGGCTACGAGCAGTACTTC.

This clone was seen more than once but under ten times. The chain couples TRBV15 to TRBJ2-7; TRBD2 matches at 12 bases. This CDR3 contains 17 residues. Per the germline V gene, CDR1 is LNHNV and CDR2 is YYDKDF (reference sequence). Losses at the gene ends were 0 bases for V and 4 bases for J; bases not matched to a gene: 7. Here the CDR3 reads CATSRDLTSGGLYEQYF. The CDR3 DNA reads TGTGCCACCAGCAGAGATTTAACTAGCGGGGGGTTGTACGAGCAGTACTTC.

The chain has TRBV28 and TRBJ2-5; D possibly corresponds to TRBD1 (6 bases). Germline lookup yields CDR1 MDHEN and CDR2 SYDVKM. CDR3 length: 13 amino acids. V was pared by 5 bases and J by 5 bases, with 12 bases between. Here the CDR3 reads CASSPGVWETQYF. CDR3 coding DNA: TGTGCCAGCAGTCCAGGGGTTTGGGAGACCCAGTACTTC.

V gene TRBV5-6 combines with J gene TRBJ1-1; D unresolved. Trimming took off 0 bases at V and 7 bases at J, with 7 bases between the two ends. The germline gives CDR1 SGHDT, CDR2 YYEEEE. CDR3 length: 12 amino acids. DNA of the CDR3: TGTGCCAGCAGCTTGGGGGCGTTTGAAGCTTTCTTT. Its translation: CASSLGAFEAFF.

This chain joins TRBV7-6 and TRBJ1-4, with TRBD1 as a possible D gene (5 bases). This CDR3 is built from 15 residues. CDR1 is SGHVS and CDR2 is FNYEAQ in the germline V gene. V lost 1 base and J lost 1, with 7 bases in between. The CDR3 DNA follows: TGTGCCAGCAGCTTAGTCGGGGGAACTAATGAAAAACTGTTTTTT. Translated, it gives CASSLVGGTNEKLFF.

The chain employs TRBV7-8 and TRBJ1-5; perhaps TRBD1 as D (5 bases). The ends were cut back, 5 bases at V and 0 bases at J, with 20 bases in the middle. The CDR3 length is 18 residues. CDR1 SGHVS and CDR2 FQNEAQ come from the germline V gene. CDR3 loop: CASSRDDLWTISNQPQHF. DNA for the CDR3: TGTGCCAGCAGCAGGGACGACTTATGGACCATTAGCAATCAGCCCCAGCATTTT.

This chain connects TRBV10-2 to TRBJ2-5, with D possibly being TRBD1 (7 bases). Trimming left V 1 base short and J 5 bases short, with 20 bases between. The CDR3 length is 17 residues. Germline lookup yields CDR1 WSHSY and CDR2 SAAADI. The CDR3, as DNA: TGCGCCAGCAGTGAGTTCCCCCCGACAGGGAGGATGGAGACCCAGTACTTC. Its protein product is CASSEFPPTGRMETQYF.

This clone was observed a single time. The V and J genes are TRBV11-3 and TRBJ2-1; no clear D gene. The V gene's germline CDR1 is SGHNT and CDR2 YENEEA. The CDR3 sequence is 13 residues long. Trimming left V 5 bases short and J 3 bases short, with 8 bases between. CDR3: CASSGRNYNEQFF. CDR3 nucleotides: TGTGCCAGCAGCGGCAGAAACTACAATGAGCAGTTCTTC. The entire variable domain, with the rest obtained from reference TRBV11-3 and TRBJ2-1, is as follows: EAGVVQSPRYKIIEKKQPVAFWCNPISGHNTLYWYLQNLGQGPELLIRYENEEAVDDSQLPKDRFSAERLKGVDSTLKIQPAELGDSAVYLCASSGRNYNEQFFGPGTRLTVL.

The chain couples TRBV7-9 to TRBJ1-4, with unresolved D. V was cut by 6 bases and J by 8 bases, with 16 bases left in between. Germline V gene lookup returns CDR1 SEHNR and CDR2 FQNEAQ (reference sequence). CDR3 size: 14 residues. The CDR3 region has the DNA TGTGCCAGCAGTGGGTCACCCACACGGGAAAAACTGTTTTTT. Its translation is CASSGSPTREKLFF.

The chain is built from TRBV27 and TRBJ1-1; possible D gene TRBD1, 5 bases. The germline CDR1 and CDR2 sequences are MNHEY and SMNVEV (reference sequence). Deletions cut 0 bases from V and 6 bases from J, with 14 bases between. The CDR3 has 15 residues. The CDR3 DNA reads as TGTGCCAGCAGTTTATCTATCGAGGTGGGGGCTGAAGCTTTCTTT. Protein sequence: CASSLSIEVGAEAFF.

The chain recombines TRBV6-6 with TRBJ2-3; TRBD1 aligns across 7 bases. The length of the CDR3 is 15 residues. Germline V gene data show CDR1 as MNHNY and CDR2 as SVGAGI (reference sequence). Germline trimming cut 3 bases from V and 5 bases from J; bases unmatched to any gene: 8. CDR3 region: CASSYTWQGEDTQYF. The CDR3 region has the DNA TGTGCCAGCAGTTATACCTGGCAGGGGGAAGATACGCAGTATTTT.

This clone was found once. Germline is not matched at one junction end, which may reflect a read error. The CDR3 loop reads CASSQDQYKEVQVRIF. Written as DNA, the CDR3 is TGCGCCAGCAGCCAAGATCAGTATAAGGAGGTACAGGTTCGCATCTTC. The V call is TRBV4-1, the J call TRBJ2-7; the D gene could be TRBD1 or TRBD2 (5 bases each). Germline V gene lookup returns CDR1 MGHRA and CDR2 YSYEKL. CDR3 length equals 16 residues.

The chain uses TRBV27 and TRBJ2-2; 16 bases map to TRBD2. Germline V lookup: CDR1 MNHEY, CDR2 SMNVEV (reference sequence). V lost 4 bases to trimming and J lost 3 bases; unmatched junction nucleotides: 5. The CDR3 has 18 amino acids. The CDR3 DNA reads TGTGCCAGCAGTTCAGGGACTAGCGGGGGGGCGTACACCGGGGAGCTGTTTTTT. Protein: CASSSGTSGGAYTGELFF.

J is TRBJ2-7 and V is TRBV9; D possibly matches TRBD1 or TRBD2 (5 bases each). The CDR3 contains 14 residues. Germline CDR1 is SGDLS and CDR2 is YYNGEE. V was cut by 3 bases and J by 3 bases, with 13 bases left in between. Written as DNA, the CDR3 is TGTGCCAGCAGCGAGCGGACCGACAGCTACGAGCAGTACTTC. Amino acids: CASSERTDSYEQYF.

The chain joins TRBV30 to TRBJ1-1; a weak D match, TRBD1 (5 bases). V lost 0 bases, J lost 7 bases, and 21 bases lay in between. This CDR3 is 16 amino acids long. Germline loops: CDR1 GTSNPN, CDR2 SVGIG (reference sequence). CDR3 sequence: CAWSVWRGYLEFEAFF. CDR3 sequence (DNA): TGTGCCTGGAGTGTCTGGAGGGGCTACTTAGAATTTGAAGCTTTCTTT.

Comments on this clone: The junction shows a germline mismatch at one end, possibly a read error. The V and J genes are TRBV6-5 and TRBJ1-4; D is possibly TRBD1 (6 bases). Germline V CDR1 and CDR2: MNHEY, SVGAGI. The CDR3 loop spans 16 amino acids. CDR3 amino acids: CASSYSSSGAKEKLFF. Written as DNA, the CDR3 is TGTGCCAGCAGTTACTCGTCTTCGGGGGCTAAAGAAAAACTGTTTTTT.

The chain is built from TRBV19 and TRBJ1-2; perhaps TRBD1 as D (5 bases). V was cut by 5 bases and J by 6 bases, with 13 bases left in between. Looked up from germline, CDR1 is LNHDA and CDR2 is SQIVND (reference sequence). This CDR3 comprises 13 residues. The CDR3 spells CASSSSGENGYTF. The CDR3 coding sequence is TGTGCCAGTAGTTCGTCGGGGGAAAATGGCTACACCTTC.

The V call is TRBV10-2, the J call TRBJ1-1; perhaps TRBD1 as D (6 bases). The V end was cut by 6 bases, the J end by 5 bases, with 13 bases between. The germline V gene encodes CDR1 WSHSY and CDR2 SAAADI. The CDR3 covers 13 residues. This CDR3 is CASRSGAGTEAFF. Here the CDR3 DNA reads TGCGCCAGCAGATCGGGGGCGGGAACTGAAGCTTTCTTT.

The J gene is TRBJ2-1, the V gene TRBV19, with 8 bases identical to TRBD2. V lost 6 bases, J lost 0 bases, and 10 bases stayed unmatched. The CDR3 runs to 17 residues. CDR1 is LNHDA, CDR2 SQIVND, per germline (reference sequence). The CDR3 coding sequence is TGTGCCAGTAGCTGGACTAGCCGAAAGAGCTCCTACAATGAGCAGTTCTTC. Translating it yields CASSWTSRKSSYNEQFF.

There are a few counts of this clone. The rearrangement links TRBV4-3 to TRBJ2-5; D is perhaps TRBD1 or TRBD2 (5 bases each). The V and J ends lost 2 bases and 2 bases respectively, with 12 bases between them. Per the germline V gene, CDR1 is LGHNA and CDR2 is YSLEER. The CDR3 is 15 residues long. The CDR3 loop is CASSQRLWGQETQYF. CDR3 in DNA: TGCGCCAGCAGCCAAAGACTGTGGGGGCAAGAGACCCAGTACTTC.

The V gene is TRBV27, the J gene TRBJ1-3; no clear D. Trimming removed 6 bases at V and 1 base at J, with 13 bases between. The CDR3 length is 15 residues. Germline-derived CDR1 and CDR2 are MNHEY and SMNVEV (reference sequence). CDR3 loop: CASRSKGVSGNTIYF. CDR3 bases: TGTGCCAGCAGATCAAAGGGTGTTTCTGGAAACACCATATATTTT.

The chain joins TRBV28 to TRBJ1-1, with D tentatively TRBD1 (5 bases). This CDR3 comprises 13 residues. Trimming removed 2 bases at V and 5 bases at J, with 9 bases between. The germline V gene encodes CDR1 MDHEN and CDR2 SYDVKM. The CDR3 DNA reads TGTGCCAGCAGTTTAAGCGGGGGAACTGAAGCTTTCTTT. Translated, it gives CASSLSGGTEAFF. The variable domain in full, completed from reference TRBV28 and TRBJ1-1, reads DVKVTQSSRYLVKRTGEKVFLECVQDMDHENMFWYRQDPGLGLRLIYFSYDVKMKEKGDIPEGYSVSREKKERFSLILESASTNQTSMYLCASSLSGGTEAFFGQGTRLTVV.

V and J are TRBV4-2 and TRBJ2-7, with TRBD2 as a possible D gene (6 bases). Trimming took 0 bases from V and 4 from J, leaving 7 bases between them. This CDR3 has 13 residues. Germline assignment: CDR1 LGHNA and CDR2 YNFKEQ. The CDR3, as DNA: TGTGCCAGCAGCCAAGACGGGAGTTACGAGCAGTACTTC. As protein: CASSQDGSYEQYF.

This clone appeared a single time. The chain links TRBV9 to TRBJ1-5; D not certain. CDR1 and CDR2 (germline): SGDLS, YYNGEE. The CDR3 extends over 12 amino acids. V gave up 7 bases and J gave up 6 bases, with 11 bases separating them. The CDR3 sequence: CASGDLSQPQHF. As DNA, the CDR3 is TGTGCCAGCGGGGATCTCAGTCAGCCCCAGCATTTT.

This clone came up once. This specimen includes other DNA sequences encoding the same CDR3. The V gene is TRBV6-5, the J gene TRBJ1-4, with D possibly being TRBD1 (5 bases). Trimming removed 0 bases at V and 1 base at J, with 6 bases between. The V gene's germline CDR1 is MNHEY and CDR2 SVGAGI. This CDR3 comprises 15 residues. The CDR3 DNA follows: TGTGCCAGCAGTTACTCAGGGGTAACTAATGAAAAACTGTTTTTT. It specifies CASSYSGVTNEKLFF.

The CDR3 bases are TGCGCCAGCAGCCAAGATGGGACAGGGGTTTATGGCTACACCTTC. Its translation: CASSQDGTGVYGYTF. This chain connects TRBV4-3 to TRBJ1-2; 10 positions match TRBD1. The CDR3 length is 15 residues. CDR1 is LGHNA, CDR2 YSLEER, per germline. V lost 0 bases and J lost 5; bases outside the gene matches: 3.

The chain joins TRBV15 to TRBJ2-7, with 8 bases identical to TRBD1. CDR3 size: 15 residues. V lost 1 base to trimming and J lost 2 bases; unmatched junction nucleotides: 4. CDR1 and CDR2 (germline): LNHNV, YYDKDF (reference sequence). CDR3 protein: CATSRAGTGTYEQYF. CDR3 bases: TGTGCCACCAGCAGAGCTGGGACAGGAACCTACGAGCAGTACTTC.

The V gene is TRBV5-1, the J gene TRBJ1-1; TRBD1 might be the D (5 bases). Trimming left V 0 bases short and J 3 bases short, with 15 bases between. The germline V gene has CDR1 SGHRS and CDR2 YFSETQ. The CDR3 is made up of 16 amino acids. The CDR3 DNA sequence: TGCGCCAGCAGCTTGGGGCGGGGCAGCATTTACACTGAAGCTTTCTTT. This encodes CASSLGRGSIYTEAFF.